These T cell receptor beta chains were read from a single sample in a study of regulatory T cells in long-lasting Graves disease. One entry per CDR3 protein, called by TCRdb with MiXCR from the multiplex PCR reads. The sample lists around 250,000 distinct CDR3 sequences, about 18% seen once, with approximately 15% in the top ten. These data were likewise used in another study, on T cells in Graves' hyperthyroidism and ophthalmopathy.

The sequencing used peripheral blood mononuclear cells (PBMCs), collected at new diagnosis, from a patient treated with antithyroid drugs. These receptors all stem from a woman aged 25-40 years with Graves disease. Each CDR3 is given with its conserved first and last residue. A D gene is named only where the DNA matches it firmly. Clone sizes are given selectively: once, few, many, or a class where the clone is expanded.

abundance	j_gene	v_gene	d_gene	CDR3aa	CDR3nt
many	TRBJ2-3	TRBV11-3	-	CASSLGWGTDTQYF	TGTGCCAGCAGCTTAGGGTGGGGCACAGATACGCAGTATTTT
few	TRBJ1-2	TRBV5-4	TRBD1	CASRLGAGGATNYGYTF	TGTGCCAGCAGATTGGGGGCAGGGGGAGCCACCAACTATGGCTACACCTTC
many	TRBJ2-7	TRBV5-1	-	CASSAGTPVHEQYF	TGCGCCAGCAGTGCGGGGACACCAGTCCACGAGCAGTACTTC
many	TRBJ2-1	TRBV20-1	-	CSARGGGNEQFF	TGCAGTGCTAGGGGAGGGGGCAATGAGCAGTTCTTC
many	TRBJ1-6	TRBV2	-	CASSELGDGNSPLHF	TGTGCCAGCAGTGAATTAGGGGACGGGAATTCACCCCTCCACTTT
many	TRBJ2-7	TRBV20-1	TRBD2	CSAISGGSFEQYF	TGCAGTGCTATTAGCGGGGGAAGTTTCGAGCAGTACTTC
many	TRBJ2-7	TRBV4-1	TRBD2	CASSQESRRGTYEQYF	TGCGCCAGCAGCCAAGAATCAAGGCGGGGGACCTACGAGCAGTACTTC
many	TRBJ1-2	TRBV20-1	-	CSARVSDGNYGYTF	TGCAGTGCTAGAGTTTCAGACGGTAACTATGGCTACACCTTC
many	TRBJ2-2	TRBV5-4	-	CASSSGTPTGELFF	TGTGCCAGCAGCTCCGGGACACCAACCGGGGAGCTGTTTTTT
-	TRBJ2-2	TRBV2	-	CASSDLVTYTGELFF	TGTGCCAGCAGTGACTTAGTTACGTACACCGGGGAGCTGTTTTTT
few	TRBJ1-5	TRBV7-9	-	CASSLAGSWGNQPQHF	TGTGCCAGCAGCTTGGCAGGGTCTTGGGGCAATCAGCCCCAGCATTTT
many	TRBJ1-2	TRBV7-2	-	CASSLGSSYGYTF	TGTGCCAGCAGCTTAGGAAGTAGCTATGGCTACACCTTC
many	TRBJ1-1	TRBV4-1	-	CASSPPGRRPMNTEAFF	TGCGCCAGCAGCCCTCCGGGTCGGCGGCCAATGAACACTGAAGCTTTCTTT
many	TRBJ1-1	TRBV6-4	-	CASTGETETAYVAFF	TGTGCCAGCACCGGAGAAACAGAGACGGCCTATGTAGCTTTCTTT
-	TRBJ2-1	TRBV7-2	TRBD2	CASSLVMLAGEHEQFF	TGTGCCAGCAGCTTAGTGATGCTAGCGGGAGAGCATGAGCAGTTCTTC
many	TRBJ1-1	TRBV25-1	TRBD1	CASSGSGTGSAEAFF	TGTGCCAGCAGTGGATCCGGGACAGGGTCCGCTGAAGCTTTCTTT
many	TRBJ1-5	TRBV12-3/TRBV12-4	-	CASRHSTDPSNQPQHF	TGTGCCAGCAGGCATTCTACAGACCCTAGCAATCAGCCCCAGCATTTT
-	TRBJ1-2	TRBV4-1	TRBD1	CASSPQGAPNGYTF	TGCGCCAGCAGCCCGCAGGGGGCACCCAATGGCTACACCTTC